The rows below give T cell receptor beta chains drawn from one sample of a study of T cells in Graves' hyperthyroidism and ophthalmopathy. TCRdb re-analysed the multiplex PCR reads in MiXCR, keeping a single row per CDR3 protein. The table shows roughly 400,000 distinct CDR3 sequences, with 15% to 17% occurring only once. The sample taken for sequencing was blood. These receptors all stem from a woman between 18 and 30 years old with Graves' hyperthyroidism that later progressed to Graves' ophthalmopathy. The CDR3 runs from the conserved cysteine through the conserved F or W. D genes are given only for firm matches. Only some rows state a clone size, as once, few, many or a class for expanded clones.

many,-,TRBV4-1,14,TRBJ2-5,TGCGCCAGCAGCCAAGAATTCAGGCAAGAGACCCAGTACTTC,CASSQEFRQETQYF
many,-,TRBV28,15,TRBJ2-3,TGTGCCAGCAGTTTATTATCGGAGCGCACAGATACGCAGTATTTT,CASSLLSERTDTQYF
many,-,TRBV30,11,TRBJ1-2,TGTGCCTGGAGTGTCCCCTATGGCTACACCTTC,CAWSVPYGYTF
many,TRBD2,TRBV20-1,14,TRBJ2-7,TGCAGTGCTAGAGATGGAGGAGCGGGAGGAGTGCAGTACTTC,CSARDGGAGGVQYF
many,TRBD1,TRBV29-1,13,TRBJ2-7,TGCAGCGTTGGGACAGGGTTTAGGAACGAGCAGTACTTC,CSVGTGFRNEQYF
-,-,TRBV25-1,14,TRBJ1-6,TGTGCCAGCAGTGAAGACATCTATAATTCACCCCTCCACTTT,CASSEDIYNSPLHF
-,TRBD2,TRBV28,17,TRBJ2-2,TGTGCCAGCAGCGGCTGGGGACTAGCGGGTCTCACCGGGGAGCTGTTTTTT,CASSGWGLAGLTGELFF
many,-,TRBV28,14,TRBJ2-7,TGTGCCAGCAGTCGACTATTCGGGTCCTACGAGCAGTACTTC,CASSRLFGSYEQYF
many,-,TRBV27,17,TRBJ2-1,TGTGCCAGCACTTACGCCTTGGGGGGGGCACTATACAATGAGCAGTTCTTC,CASTYALGGALYNEQFF
many,-,TRBV28,17,TRBJ2-7,TGTGCCAGCAGTTTATCCTCTGCGGCCCTTTACTCCTACGAGCAGTACTTC,CASSLSSAALYSYEQYF
many,TRBD2,TRBV28,14,TRBJ2-5,TGTGCCAGCAGTCCCACCGGGCGGGAGGAGACCCAGTACTTC,CASSPTGREETQYF
many,TRBD2,TRBV28,12,TRBJ2-7,TGTGCCAGCGGACTAGCGGGAAAAGAGCAGTACTTC,CASGLAGKEQYF
many,-,TRBV28,13,TRBJ2-1,TGTGCCAGCAGCACGGGTCCCTACAATGAGCAGTTCTTC,CASSTGPYNEQFF
many,-,TRBV30,14,TRBJ2-7,TGTGCCTGGAGTGTACAGGACAGTGGATACGAGCAGTACTTC,CAWSVQDSGYEQYF
few,TRBD2,TRBV27,17,TRBJ2-3,TGTGCCAGCAGTTTCGCCCGGCTAGCGGGACCAACAGATACGCAGTATTTT,CASSFARLAGPTDTQYF
many,TRBD1,TRBV27,15,TRBJ2-1,TGTGCCAGCAGGGCCCGGGACAGCTCCTACAATGAGCAGTTCTTC,CASRARDSSYNEQFF
many,-,TRBV29-1,16,TRBJ2-7,TGCAGCGTTGAAGGCGAAATTGGGACCCCTACCTACGAGCAGTACTTC,CSVEGEIGTPTYEQYF
-,-,TRBV7-6,17,TRBJ2-1,TGTGCCAGCAGCTCGAATTCGTTCTGGGGTAGTAACAATGAGCAGTTCTTC,CASSSNSFWGSNNEQFF
once,-,TRBV24-1,14,TRBJ2-1,TGTGCCACCAGTGGCAAGGGGGGGAACAATGAGCAGTTCTTC,CATSGKGGNNEQFF
many,TRBD2,TRBV3-1,14,TRBJ2-3,TGTGCCAGCAGCCACGGGGGGAGCACAGATACGCAGTATTTT,CASSHGGSTDTQYF
many,TRBD1,TRBV28,15,TRBJ1-2,TGTGCCAGCAGCTCCCGACAGGGTCCTAACTATGGCTACACCTTC,CASSSRQGPNYGYTF
many,TRBD2,TRBV11-3,18,TRBJ2-1,TGTGCCAGCAGCTTACCGGGACTAGCGGGAGGTCCCCCACGGGAGCAGTTCTTC,CASSLPGLAGGPPREQFF
many,-,TRBV6-2/TRBV6-3,13,TRBJ1-2,TGTGCCAGCAGTTACGGACCCAACTATGGCTACACCTTC,CASSYGPNYGYTF
many,-,TRBV7-2,14,TRBJ2-7,TGTGCCAGCAGCGCCAGCTCGGGTGCCTACGAGCAGTACTTC,CASSASSGAYEQYF
few,-,TRBV19,14,TRBJ2-1,TGTGCCAGTAGTATCAGCCCTAGACTAAATGAGCAGTTCTTC,CASSISPRLNEQFF
few,-,TRBV6-2/TRBV6-3,13,TRBJ2-7,TGTGCCAGCAGTTACGGCGGAGGGTTCGAGCAGTACTTC,CASSYGGGFEQYF
many,-,TRBV24-1,13,TRBJ1-1,TGTGCCACCTCAAAAGGGGGGTACACTGAAGCTTTCTTT,CATSKGGYTEAFF
many,-,TRBV11-2,14,TRBJ1-2,TGTGCCAGCAGCGTAGAAAGGGGAAACTATGGCTACACCTTC,CASSVERGNYGYTF
few,TRBD1,TRBV20-1,14,TRBJ1-5,TGCAGTGCTGACCGGGACAGGGCACGGCAGCCCCAGCATTTT,CSADRDRARQPQHF
many,TRBD1,TRBV28,17,TRBJ2-7,TGTGCCAGCAGTTTGGTGGGACAGGGGTTCGCACTCTACGAGCAGTACTTC,CASSLVGQGFALYEQYF
many,-,TRBV3-1,11,TRBJ2-5,TGTGCCAGCACCTTACAAGAGACCCAGTACTTC,CASTLQETQYF
-,TRBD1,TRBV27,15,TRBJ1-5,TGTGCCAGCAGGAAACAGTTAGGGGGCAACCAGCCCCAGCATTTT,CASRKQLGGNQPQHF
many,TRBD1,TRBV28,15,TRBJ1-5,TGTGCCAGCATGGGACAGGCCTTCCAGAGTCAGCCCCAGCATTTT,CASMGQAFQSQPQHF
many,-,TRBV28,15,TRBJ1-5,TGTGCCAGCAGTTTCTCCGACGATAGCAATCAGCCCCAGCATTTT,CASSFSDDSNQPQHF
-,TRBD2,TRBV4-3,15,TRBJ2-7,TGCGCCAGCAGCCAAACCTCTAGCGGGAGCTACGAGCAGTACTTC,CASSQTSSGSYEQYF
few,-,TRBV5-6,16,TRBJ2-2,TGTGCCAGCAGCTTAGAAAGGGGGTCAGGCACCGGGGAGCTGTTTTTT,CASSLERGSGTGELFF
many,-,TRBV6-1,13,TRBJ1-1,TGTGCCAGCAGGGCCGCCAGGGCTGCTGAAGCTTTCTTT,CASRAARAAEAFF